Listed below are T cell receptor beta chains from one sample, sequenced in a study of T cell clonotyping in hematopoietic cell transplantation. The assay was immunoSEQ multiplex PCR, and TCRdb's table has in-frame clones only and misses some. The sample yields 15,000 to 20,000 clones, more than 60% seen once. Input material: peripheral blood mononuclear cells. These receptors were taken from a man in his 60s in good health. Some clones in this sample may be carry-over from other donors' samples. CDR3s include the opening cysteine and the closing phenylalanine or tryptophan. The order of the fields is CDR3 DNA, CDR3 protein, V gene, clone size, J gene, D gene. A D gene is named only where the DNA matches it firmly. Some rows mark clone size as missing; the rest say once, few, many or name a class of expanded clone.

DNA: TGTGCCAGCAGCTTATCAGGGGGCACTGAAGCTTTCTTT
CDR3: CASSLSGGTEAFF
V: TRBV7-2
size: few
J: TRBJ1-1
D: TRBD1

DNA: TGTGCCAGCAGAATGACTAGCGGGGGGTTCACCGGGGAGCTGTTTTTT
CDR3: CASRMTSGGFTGELFF
V: TRBV2
size: -
J: TRBJ2-2
D: TRBD2

DNA: TGTGCCAGCAGCTTTGCGCCGGGATCCGATACGCAGTATTTT
CDR3: CASSFAPGSDTQYF
V: TRBV7-6
size: -
J: TRBJ2-3
D: -

DNA: TGTGCCAGCAGCTCCGGGACAGACAATTACGAGCAGTACTTC
CDR3: CASSSGTDNYEQYF
V: TRBV5-6
size: -
J: TRBJ2-7
D: TRBD1

DNA: TGTGCCAGCAGCCAAGAGCCTAGCTCCCTCTACACAGATACGCAGTATTTT
CDR3: CASSQEPSSLYTDTQYF
V: TRBV4-2
size: once
J: TRBJ2-3
D: -

DNA: TGTGCCAGCAGTGAAAGGGAGGGAAATCAGCCCCAGCATTTT
CDR3: CASSEREGNQPQHF
V: TRBV25-1
size: -
J: TRBJ1-5
D: -

DNA: TGTGCCACCAGCAGAGACCGGGACAGGGGGTATTCACCCCTCCACTTT
CDR3: CATSRDRDRGYSPLHF
V: TRBV15
size: -
J: TRBJ1-6
D: TRBD1

DNA: TGTGCCAGCAGCTTAGTTGAGCGGGGACAGAGCTCCTACGAGCAGTACTTC
CDR3: CASSLVERGQSSYEQYF
V: TRBV7-2
size: -
J: TRBJ2-7
D: -

DNA: TGTGCCAGCAGCCAAGGGTTTAGACGGAGTGGCTACACCTTC
CDR3: CASSQGFRRSGYTF
V: TRBV14
size: -
J: TRBJ1-2
D: -

DNA: TGCGCCAGCCAGGGACAGGGAACGGAGAACACTGAAGCTTTCTTT
CDR3: CASQGQGTENTEAFF
V: TRBV10-1
size: -
J: TRBJ1-1
D: TRBD1

DNA: TGTGCCAGCAGGAAGTCACTTACCAATCAGCCCCAGCATTTT
CDR3: CASRKSLTNQPQHF
V: TRBV28
size: -
J: TRBJ1-5
D: -

DNA: TGTGCCAGCAGCTTTGGGGGATCTGGAAACACCATATATTTT
CDR3: CASSFGGSGNTIYF
V: TRBV7-9
size: -
J: TRBJ1-3
D: -

DNA: TGTGCCAGCAGCCAAGATGGTCGGGACTCGTTCTACGAGCAGTACTTC
CDR3: CASSQDGRDSFYEQYF
V: TRBV4-2
size: -
J: TRBJ2-7
D: -

DNA: TGTGCCAGCAGTTCAACAGGGCATAGCAATCAGCCCCAGCATTTT
CDR3: CASSSTGHSNQPQHF
V: TRBV6-5
size: once
J: TRBJ1-5
D: -

DNA: TGTGCCAGCAGCCCAGGGGTAGGTGGCTACACCTTC
CDR3: CASSPGVGGYTF
V: TRBV5-6
size: few
J: TRBJ1-2
D: -

DNA: TGTGCCAGCAGCTTGGTTAGCTATAGCAATCAGCCCCAGCATTTT
CDR3: CASSLVSYSNQPQHF
V: TRBV5-4
size: -
J: TRBJ1-5
D: -

DNA: TGTGCCAGCAGTTTGTCGGTTGGCGAGCAGTACTTC
CDR3: CASSLSVGEQYF
V: TRBV28
size: -
J: TRBJ2-7
D: -

DNA: TGTGCCAGCAGTCACCCAAAGGGAATTTCGGTCACAGATACGCAGTATTTT
CDR3: CASSHPKGISVTDTQYF
V: TRBV2
size: few
J: TRBJ2-3
D: -

DNA: TGTGCCAGCGGTGGCGGGGCAGATACGCAGTATTTT
CDR3: CASGGGADTQYF
V: TRBV6-6
size: -
J: TRBJ2-3
D: -

DNA: TGCGCCAGCAGCCTAACTAGCGGGGCAGATACGCAGTATTTT
CDR3: CASSLTSGADTQYF
V: TRBV4-1
size: -
J: TRBJ2-3
D: TRBD2

DNA: TGCGCCAGCAGCCAAGGCTCACCAGATACGCAGTATTTT
CDR3: CASSQGSPDTQYF
V: TRBV4-3
size: -
J: TRBJ2-3
D: -

DNA: TGTGCCAGCAGCGCGGACAGCCCCGGGGAGCTGTTTTTT
CDR3: CASSADSPGELFF
V: TRBV7-7
size: -
J: TRBJ2-2
D: -

DNA: TGTGCCAGCAGTGAACACGGCCGAGGGGCATTGAAGACCCAGTACTTC
CDR3: CASSEHGRGALKTQYF
V: TRBV6-1
size: -
J: TRBJ2-5
D: -

DNA: TGTGCCTGGAGTCCGGGGTTGAGGGAGACCCAGTACTTC
CDR3: CAWSPGLRETQYF
V: TRBV30
size: -
J: TRBJ2-5
D: -

DNA: TGTGCCAGCAGTGAAGTCGTAACGGGAGGAAACAATGAGCAGTTCTTC
CDR3: CASSEVVTGGNNEQFF
V: TRBV2
size: -
J: TRBJ2-1
D: TRBD2

DNA: TGTGCCAGCAGTACCCTCGGGGCCGGGGAGCTGTTTTTT
CDR3: CASSTLGAGELFF
V: TRBV27
size: -
J: TRBJ2-2
D: -

DNA: TGTGCCAGCAGTTTGAGGAGTAGCAATCAGCCCCAGCATTTT
CDR3: CASSLRSSNQPQHF
V: TRBV6-5
size: -
J: TRBJ1-5
D: -

DNA: TGTGCCAGCGGGACAGGGAGGCTCTACACCTTC
CDR3: CASGTGRLYTF
V: TRBV6-5
size: -
J: TRBJ1-2
D: TRBD1

DNA: TGTGCCAGCAGCGTCAATCGGGGGAACTATGGCTACACCTTC
CDR3: CASSVNRGNYGYTF
V: TRBV11-2
size: -
J: TRBJ1-2
D: -

DNA: TGTGCCAGTAGTAGCCAGGGGTCGGGATCCTACGAGCAGTACTTC
CDR3: CASSSQGSGSYEQYF
V: TRBV19
size: -
J: TRBJ2-7
D: -

DNA: TGCGCCAGCAGCGGAATGGGGGGGGCCGCGGATACGCAGTATTTT
CDR3: CASSGMGGAADTQYF
V: TRBV5-1
size: -
J: TRBJ2-3
D: -

DNA: TGTGCCAGCAGCGTAGAGGTGAACACTGAAGCTTTCTTT
CDR3: CASSVEVNTEAFF
V: TRBV9
size: -
J: TRBJ1-1
D: -

DNA: TGTGCCAGGGGGGGCGATACAGGGGTTAGTGAAAAACTGTTTTTT
CDR3: CARGGDTGVSEKLFF
V: TRBV14
size: -
J: TRBJ1-4
D: TRBD1

DNA: TGCGCCAGCAGGACAGAGGGGAAGGGCTACGAGCAGTACTTC
CDR3: CASRTEGKGYEQYF
V: TRBV5-1
size: -
J: TRBJ2-7
D: -

DNA: TGTGCCAGCAGTGTGGGACAGGGCTACGAGCAGTACTTC
CDR3: CASSVGQGYEQYF
V: TRBV2
size: -
J: TRBJ2-7
D: TRBD1

DNA: TGTGCCAGCAGCTCCCGGGACGGAAAACCCTCCTACAATGAGCAGTTCTTC
CDR3: CASSSRDGKPSYNEQFF
V: TRBV7-2
size: -
J: TRBJ2-1
D: -

DNA: TGTGCCAGCAGCTTACTAGCGGGCCTATACAATGAGCAGTTCTTC
CDR3: CASSLLAGLYNEQFF
V: TRBV5-6
size: -
J: TRBJ2-1
D: TRBD2

DNA: TGTGCCATCAGTCCCGATGGCAATCAGCCCCAGCATTTT
CDR3: CAISPDGNQPQHF
V: TRBV10-3
size: -
J: TRBJ1-5
D: -

DNA: TGTGCCAGCAACCGGGTAGGCGGGACTAGCGGGAGGTCTGGGTACGAGCAGTACTTC
CDR3: CASNRVGGTSGRSGYEQYF
V: TRBV2
size: -
J: TRBJ2-7
D: TRBD2

DNA: TGCGCCAGCAGCCCAAAAGGGACAGGGGGTTATGGCTACACCTTC
CDR3: CASSPKGTGGYGYTF
V: TRBV4-1
size: -
J: TRBJ1-2
D: TRBD1

DNA: TGTGCCAGCAGTGAAGCGACTAGCCGAGTTAATACGCAGTATTTT
CDR3: CASSEATSRVNTQYF
V: TRBV2
size: -
J: TRBJ2-3
D: TRBD2